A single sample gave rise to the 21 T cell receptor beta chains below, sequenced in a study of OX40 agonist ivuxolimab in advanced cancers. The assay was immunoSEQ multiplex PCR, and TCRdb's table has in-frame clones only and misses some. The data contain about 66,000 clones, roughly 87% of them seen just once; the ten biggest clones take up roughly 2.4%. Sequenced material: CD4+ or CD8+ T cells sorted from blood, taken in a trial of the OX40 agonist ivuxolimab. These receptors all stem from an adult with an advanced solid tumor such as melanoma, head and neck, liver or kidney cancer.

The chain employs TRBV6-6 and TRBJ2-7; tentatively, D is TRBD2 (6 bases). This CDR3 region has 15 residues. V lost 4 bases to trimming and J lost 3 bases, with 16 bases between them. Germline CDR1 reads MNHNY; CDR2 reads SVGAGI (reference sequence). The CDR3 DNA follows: TGTGCCAGCAGTTTGGGACTTGGGGCTTACTACGAGCAGTACTTC. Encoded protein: CASSLGLGAYYEQYF.

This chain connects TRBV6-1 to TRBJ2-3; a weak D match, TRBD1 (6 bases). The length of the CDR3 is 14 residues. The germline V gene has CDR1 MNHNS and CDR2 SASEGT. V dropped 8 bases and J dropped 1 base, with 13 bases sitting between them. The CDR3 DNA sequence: TGTGCCAGCGCAGGGGTGGGCGGCACAGATACGCAGTATTTT. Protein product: CASAGVGGTDTQYF.

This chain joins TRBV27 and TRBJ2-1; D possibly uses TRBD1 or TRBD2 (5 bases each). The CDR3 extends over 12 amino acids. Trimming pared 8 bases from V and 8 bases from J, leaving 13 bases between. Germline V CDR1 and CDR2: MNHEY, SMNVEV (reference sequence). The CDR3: CASRVGRDEQFF. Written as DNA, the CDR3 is TGTGCCAGCCGCGTGGGGCGGGATGAGCAGTTCTTC.

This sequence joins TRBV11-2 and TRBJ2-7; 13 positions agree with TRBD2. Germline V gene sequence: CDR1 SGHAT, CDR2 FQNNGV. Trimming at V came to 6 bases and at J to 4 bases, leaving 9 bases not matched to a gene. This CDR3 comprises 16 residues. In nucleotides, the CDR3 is TGTGCCAGCAGTTTCGGACTAGCGGGAGTAGAATACGAGCAGTACTTC. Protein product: CASSFGLAGVEYEQYF.

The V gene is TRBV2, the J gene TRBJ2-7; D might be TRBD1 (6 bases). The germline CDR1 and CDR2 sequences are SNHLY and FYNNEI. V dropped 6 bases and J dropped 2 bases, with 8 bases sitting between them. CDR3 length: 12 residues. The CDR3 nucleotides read TGTGCCAGCAGGGGGGCCGCCTACGAGCAGTACTTC. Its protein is CASRGAAYEQYF.

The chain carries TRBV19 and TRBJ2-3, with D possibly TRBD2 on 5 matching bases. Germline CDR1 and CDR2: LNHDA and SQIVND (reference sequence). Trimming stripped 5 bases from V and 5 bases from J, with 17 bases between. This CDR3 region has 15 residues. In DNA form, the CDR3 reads TGTGCCAGTAGTCCCCGGGATATGGTGAGAGATACGCAGTATTTT. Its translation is CASSPRDMVRDTQYF.

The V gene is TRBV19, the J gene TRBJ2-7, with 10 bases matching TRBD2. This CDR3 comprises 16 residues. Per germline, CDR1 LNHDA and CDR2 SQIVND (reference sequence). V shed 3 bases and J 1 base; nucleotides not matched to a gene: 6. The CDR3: CASSISAGGVSYEQYF. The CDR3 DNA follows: TGTGCCAGTAGTATTTCAGCGGGAGGGGTATCCTACGAGCAGTACTTC.

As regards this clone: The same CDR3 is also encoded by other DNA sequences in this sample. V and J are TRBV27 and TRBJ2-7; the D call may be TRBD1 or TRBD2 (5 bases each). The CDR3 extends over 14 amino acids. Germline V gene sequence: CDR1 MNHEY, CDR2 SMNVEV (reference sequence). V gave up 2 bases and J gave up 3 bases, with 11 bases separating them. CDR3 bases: TGTGCCAGCAGTTTAGGGGGAGAAGGCTACGAGCAGTACTTC. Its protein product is CASSLGGEGYEQYF.

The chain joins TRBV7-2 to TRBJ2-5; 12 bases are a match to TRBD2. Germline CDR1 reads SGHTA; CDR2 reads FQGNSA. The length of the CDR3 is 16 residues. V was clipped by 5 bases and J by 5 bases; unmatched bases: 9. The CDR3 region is CASSLRTSGIWETQYF. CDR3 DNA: TGTGCCAGCAGCCTCCGGACTAGCGGGATATGGGAGACCCAGTACTTC. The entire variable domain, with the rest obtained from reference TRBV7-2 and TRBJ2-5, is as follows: GAGVSQSPSNKVTEKGKDVELRCDPISGHTALYWYRQSLGQGLEFLIYFQGNSAPDKSGLPSDRFSAERTGGSVSTLTIQRTQQEDSAVYLCASSLRTSGIWETQYFGPGTRLLVL.

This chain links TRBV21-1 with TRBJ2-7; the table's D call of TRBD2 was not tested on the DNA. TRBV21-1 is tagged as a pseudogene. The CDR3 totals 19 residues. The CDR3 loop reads CASSKEVGLAGGNAYEQYF. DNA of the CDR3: TGTGCCAGCAGCAAAGAGGTGGGACTAGCGGGAGGTAATGCCTACGAGCAGTACTTC.

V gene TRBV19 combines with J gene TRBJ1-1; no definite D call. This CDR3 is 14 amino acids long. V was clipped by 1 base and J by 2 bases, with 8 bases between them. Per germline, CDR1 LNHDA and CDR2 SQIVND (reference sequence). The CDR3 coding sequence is TGTGCCAGTAGTATAGGTGACACTAACACTGAAGCTTTCTTT. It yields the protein CASSIGDTNTEAFF.

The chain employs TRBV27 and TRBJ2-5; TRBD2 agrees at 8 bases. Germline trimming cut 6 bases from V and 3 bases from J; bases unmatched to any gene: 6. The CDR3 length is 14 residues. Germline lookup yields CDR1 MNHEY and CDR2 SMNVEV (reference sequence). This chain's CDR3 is CASRRAGVEETQYF. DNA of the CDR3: TGTGCCAGCAGGAGAGCGGGAGTAGAAGAGACCCAGTACTTC.

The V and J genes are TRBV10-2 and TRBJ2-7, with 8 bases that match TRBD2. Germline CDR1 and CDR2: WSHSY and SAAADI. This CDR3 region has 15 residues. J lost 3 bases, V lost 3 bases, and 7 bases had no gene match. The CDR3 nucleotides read TGCGCCAGCAGTGAAGCCGGGAGGGCCTTCTACGAGCAGTACTTC. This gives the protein CASSEAGRAFYEQYF.

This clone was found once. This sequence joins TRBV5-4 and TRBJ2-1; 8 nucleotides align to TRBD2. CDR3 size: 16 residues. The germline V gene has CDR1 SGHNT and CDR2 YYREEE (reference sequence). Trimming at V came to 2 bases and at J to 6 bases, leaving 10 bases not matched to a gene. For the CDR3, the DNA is TGTGCCAGCAGCTTATCAGCGGGAGTGAACCTCAATGAGCAGTTCTTC. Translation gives CASSLSAGVNLNEQFF.

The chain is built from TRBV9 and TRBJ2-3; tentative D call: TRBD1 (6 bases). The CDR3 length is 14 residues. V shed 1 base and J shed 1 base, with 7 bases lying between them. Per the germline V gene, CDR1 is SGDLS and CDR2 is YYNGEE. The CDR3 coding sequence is TGTGCCAGCAGCGTACAGGGGCGCACAGATACGCAGTATTTT. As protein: CASSVQGRTDTQYF.

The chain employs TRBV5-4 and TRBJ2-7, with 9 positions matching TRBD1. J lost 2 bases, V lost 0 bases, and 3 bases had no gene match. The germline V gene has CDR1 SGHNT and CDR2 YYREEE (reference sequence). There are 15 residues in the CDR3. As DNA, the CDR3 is TGTGCCAGCAGCTTGGGGGACAGGGCCGCCTACGAGCAGTACTTC. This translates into CASSLGDRAAYEQYF.

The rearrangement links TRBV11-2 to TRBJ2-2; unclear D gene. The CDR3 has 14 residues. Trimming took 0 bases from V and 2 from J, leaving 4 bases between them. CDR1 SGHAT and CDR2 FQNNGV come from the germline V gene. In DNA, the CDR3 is TGTGCCAGCAGCTTAGATTTAAACACCGGGGAGCTGTTTTTT. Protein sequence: CASSLDLNTGELFF.

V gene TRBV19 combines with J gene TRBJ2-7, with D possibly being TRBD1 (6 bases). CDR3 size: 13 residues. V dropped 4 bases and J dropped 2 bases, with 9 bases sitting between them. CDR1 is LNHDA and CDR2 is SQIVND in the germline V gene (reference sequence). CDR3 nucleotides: TGTGCCAGTAGTACACAGGGCACCTACGAGCAGTACTTC. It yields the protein CASSTQGTYEQYF.

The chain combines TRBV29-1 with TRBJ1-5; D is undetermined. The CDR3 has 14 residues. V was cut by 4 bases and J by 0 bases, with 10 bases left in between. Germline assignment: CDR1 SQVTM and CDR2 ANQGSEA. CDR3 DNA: TGCAGCGTTGGAACAGATTATAGCAATCAGCCCCAGCATTTT. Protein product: CSVGTDYSNQPQHF. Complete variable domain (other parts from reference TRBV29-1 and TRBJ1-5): SAVISQKPSRDICQRGTSLTIQCQVDSQVTMMFWYRQQPGQSLTLIATANQGSEATYESGFVIDKFPISRPNLTFSTLTVSNMSPEDSSIYLCSVGTDYSNQPQHFGDGTRLSIL.

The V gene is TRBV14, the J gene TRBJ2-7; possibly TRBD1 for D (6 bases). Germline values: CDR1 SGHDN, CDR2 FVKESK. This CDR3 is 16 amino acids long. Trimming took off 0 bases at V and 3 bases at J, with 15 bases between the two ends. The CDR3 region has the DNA TGTGCCAGCAGCCAAGATGGCACGGGACATAACTACGAGCAGTACTTC. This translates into CASSQDGTGHNYEQYF.

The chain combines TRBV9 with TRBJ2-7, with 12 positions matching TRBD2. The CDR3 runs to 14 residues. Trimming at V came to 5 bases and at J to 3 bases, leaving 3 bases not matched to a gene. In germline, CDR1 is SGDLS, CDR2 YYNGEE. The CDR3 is CASSPGLAGYEQYF. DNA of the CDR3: TGTGCCAGCAGTCCGGGACTAGCGGGCTACGAGCAGTACTTC.